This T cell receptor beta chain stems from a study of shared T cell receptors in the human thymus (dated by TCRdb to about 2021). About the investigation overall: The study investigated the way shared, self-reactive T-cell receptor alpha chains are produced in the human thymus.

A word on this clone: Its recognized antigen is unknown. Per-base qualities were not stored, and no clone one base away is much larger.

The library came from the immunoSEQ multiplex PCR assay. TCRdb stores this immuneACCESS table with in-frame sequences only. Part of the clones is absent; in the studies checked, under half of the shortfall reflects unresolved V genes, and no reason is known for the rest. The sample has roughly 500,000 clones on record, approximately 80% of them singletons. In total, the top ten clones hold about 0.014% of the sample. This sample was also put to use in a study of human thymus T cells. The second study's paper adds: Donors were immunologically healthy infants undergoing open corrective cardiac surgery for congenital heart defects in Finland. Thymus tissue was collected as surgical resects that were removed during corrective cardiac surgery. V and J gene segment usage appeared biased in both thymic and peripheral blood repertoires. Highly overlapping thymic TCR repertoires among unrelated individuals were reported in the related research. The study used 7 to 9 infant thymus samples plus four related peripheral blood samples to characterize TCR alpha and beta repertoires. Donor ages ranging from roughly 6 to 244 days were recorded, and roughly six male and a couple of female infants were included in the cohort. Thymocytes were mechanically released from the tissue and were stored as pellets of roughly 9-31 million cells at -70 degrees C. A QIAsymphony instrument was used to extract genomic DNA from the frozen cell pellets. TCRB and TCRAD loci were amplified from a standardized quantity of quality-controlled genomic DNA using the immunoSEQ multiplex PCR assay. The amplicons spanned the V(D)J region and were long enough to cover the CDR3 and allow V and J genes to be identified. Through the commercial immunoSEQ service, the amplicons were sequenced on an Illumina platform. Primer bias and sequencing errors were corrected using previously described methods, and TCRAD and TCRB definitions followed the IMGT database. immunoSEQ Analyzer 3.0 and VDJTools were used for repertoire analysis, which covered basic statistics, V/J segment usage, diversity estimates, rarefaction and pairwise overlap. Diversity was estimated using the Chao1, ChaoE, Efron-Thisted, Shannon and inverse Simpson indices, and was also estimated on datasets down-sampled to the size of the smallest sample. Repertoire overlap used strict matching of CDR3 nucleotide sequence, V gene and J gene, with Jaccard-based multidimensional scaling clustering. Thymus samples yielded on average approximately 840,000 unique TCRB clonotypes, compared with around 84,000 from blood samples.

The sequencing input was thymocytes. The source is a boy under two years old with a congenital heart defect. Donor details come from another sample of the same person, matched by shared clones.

The DNA sequence reads TGTGCCAGCAGCGTTAGACGGGATTATAATTCACCCCTCCACTTT. It translates as CASSVRRDYNSPLHF. Here the chain combines TRBV5-4 and TRBJ1-6; no D gene call is confident. As encoded in the germline V gene (reference sequence), CDR1 is SGHNT while CDR2 is YYREEE. From cysteine to phenylalanine, the CDR3 is 15 amino acids long. Of the read, only the CDR3 DNA is kept; its 45 bases are in frame from base 1. V loses 4 bases, J loses 4 bases, and the germline ends lie 12 bases apart.